The rows below give T cell receptor beta chains drawn from one sample of a study of graft-versus-host responses after intestinal transplantation. Some clones are missing from TCRdb's copy, which holds only in-frame ones; the method was immunoSEQ multiplex PCR. The sample holds tens of thousands of clones; 82% are singletons and the top ten take around 0.72%. Their specific antigens are unknown. The sample was unstimulated CD4+ T cells sorted from spleen or lymph node cells, taken before intestinal transplant. These receptors originate from a human donor who received an intestinal transplant. Both conserved end residues are part of each CDR3. Each record gives: J gene, CDR3 length, V gene, D gene, clone size, CDR3 protein, CDR3 DNA. A D gene is named only where the DNA matches it firmly. Rows give clone size only sometimes, using once, few, many, or a class for an expanded clone.

>TRBJ2-7|18|TRBV7-3|TRBD2|NA
CASSLNPPSGSHYYEQYF
TGTGCCAGCAGCTTAAACCCCCCTAGCGGGAGTCACTACTACGAGCAGTACTTC
>TRBJ2-7|16|TRBV19|TRBD2|NA
CASSVAGGSSSYEQYF
TGTGCCAGTAGCGTAGCGGGGGGATCAAGCTCCTACGAGCAGTACTTC
>TRBJ2-1|13|TRBV19|NA|NA
CASSNSPYNEQFF
TGTGCCAGTAGTAACTCACCTTACAATGAGCAGTTCTTC
>TRBJ1-3|13|TRBV19|NA|NA
CASPSFSGNTIYF
TGTGCCAGTCCGAGCTTCTCTGGAAACACCATATATTTT
>TRBJ2-3|15|TRBV10-2|TRBD2|NA
CASVRAGGGTDTQYF
TGCGCCAGCGTTCGAGCGGGGGGGGGCACAGATACGCAGTATTTT
>TRBJ2-7|14|TRBV19|NA|NA
CASSISTGSYEQYF
TGTGCCAGTAGTATCAGTACAGGATCCTACGAGCAGTACTTC
>TRBJ2-3|15|TRBV5-1|NA|NA
CASSLELDGTDTQYF
TGCGCCAGCAGCTTGGAACTCGATGGCACAGATACGCAGTATTTT
>TRBJ2-7|15|TRBV29-1|TRBD2|NA
CSVEGGIAGVNEQYF
TGCAGCGTTGAAGGGGGCATAGCGGGAGTTAACGAGCAGTACTTC
>TRBJ2-1|16|TRBV9|TRBD2|few
CASSVEASGGYNEQFF
TGTGCCAGCAGCGTAGAGGCTAGCGGGGGCTACAATGAGCAGTTCTTC
>TRBJ1-1|13|TRBV9|NA|NA
CASSFRGGAEAFF
TGTGCCAGCAGCTTTCGAGGGGGGGCTGAAGCTTTCTTT
>TRBJ2-7|14|TRBV5-4|TRBD1|NA
CASSRTGGVDEQYF
TGTGCCAGCTCTCGGACAGGGGGCGTCGACGAGCAGTACTTC
>TRBJ1-6|14|TRBV13|NA|NA
CASSSGTSNSPLHF
TGTGCCAGCAGCTCAGGGACATCTAATTCACCCCTCCACTTT
>TRBJ2-3|14|TRBV6-1|NA|once
CASNPGTSSDTQYF
TGTGCCAGCAATCCTGGGACTTCTTCGGATACGCAGTATTTT
>TRBJ1-2|14|TRBV4-1|NA|NA
CASKGRGDGYGYTF
TGCGCCAGCAAAGGGCGGGGGGACGGCTATGGCTACACCTTC
>TRBJ1-6|15|TRBV6-4|NA|NA
CASSEQSSYNSPLHF
TGTGCCAGCAGTGAACAGAGCTCCTATAATTCACCCCTCCACTTT
>TRBJ2-2|20|TRBV27|TRBD1|NA
CASNFYGPRKGQVSSGELFF
TGTGCCAGCAATTTTTATGGACCTCGAAAGGGACAGGTATCATCCGGGGAGCTGTTTTTT
>TRBJ2-3|13|TRBV19|NA|NA
CASIGPFTDTQYF
TGTGCCAGTATTGGGCCATTCACAGATACGCAGTATTTT